These 21 T cell receptor beta chains were all obtained from the same sample, sequenced in a study of blood T cell repertoires in COVID-19. Repertoires were generated with immunoSEQ multiplex PCR, while TCRdb's copy carries only in-frame clones and drops some. Among 220,000 or so clones listed, 70% to 85% were seen once. Sequencing input: PBMCs or T cells enriched from blood (not recorded which). These receptors all come from a woman aged 55-70 years who had recovered from COVID-19.

This chain uses TRBV6-5 with TRBJ1-1; the match to TRBD1 covers 7 bases. The CDR3 sequence is 15 residues long. Germline lookup yields CDR1 MNHEY and CDR2 SVGAGI. After removal of 6 bases from V and 0 bases from J, the junction contained 7 bases not matched to a gene. The CDR3 loop is CASRSGGRLNTEAFF. CDR3 coding DNA: TGTGCCAGCAGGTCAGGGGGACGTTTGAACACTGAAGCTTTCTTT.

V usage is TRBV5-4 and J usage is TRBJ2-7; 10 nucleotides match TRBD1. Per germline, CDR1 SGHNT and CDR2 YYREEE (reference sequence). V lost 4 bases, J lost 5 bases, and 6 bases stayed unmatched. This CDR3 is built from 14 residues. In DNA, the CDR3 is TGTGCCAGCAGCCCGGGACAGGGGATCCACGAGCAGTACTTC. Its protein product is CASSPGQGIHEQYF.

The chain carries TRBV5-8 and TRBJ2-7; perhaps TRBD2 as D (5 bases). Trimming cost V 0 bases and J 3 bases, with 16 bases left between them. The CDR3 is 16 amino acids. Germline V lookup: CDR1 SGHTS, CDR2 YDEGEE. Here the CDR3 reads CASSLGSQRSYYEQYF. As DNA, the CDR3 is TGTGCCAGCAGCTTGGGGAGTCAGCGGAGCTACTACGAGCAGTACTTC.

The gene calls are TRBV18 and TRBJ1-3, with D perhaps matching TRBD1 (6 bases). CDR3 length: 15 amino acids. Trimming took 2 bases from V and 0 from J, leaving 8 bases between them. CDR1 KGHSH and CDR2 LQKENI come from the germline V gene. The CDR3 coding sequence is TGTGCCAGCTCACCATGGACAGTCTCTGGAAACACCATATATTTT. Its protein is CASSPWTVSGNTIYF. Supplemented by reference TRBV18 and TRBJ1-3, the full variable domain reads NAGVMQNPRHLVRRRGQEARLRCSPMKGHSHVYWYRQLPEEGLKFMVYLQKENIIDESGMPKERFSAEFPKEGPSILRIQQVVRGDSAAYFCASSPWTVSGNTIYFGEGSWLTVV.

This chain connects TRBV5-1 to TRBJ2-5; D may be TRBD1 (5 bases). This CDR3 is built from 15 residues. Per germline, CDR1 SGHRS and CDR2 YFSETQ. V lost 0 bases and J 5 bases, leaving 14 bases between the germline ends. The CDR3 coding sequence is TGCGCCAGCAGCTTGGACAGGCCTGTGGGGGAGACCCAGTACTTC. It encodes CASSLDRPVGETQYF.

The sample holds a few counts of this clone. V gene TRBV7-9 combines with J gene TRBJ2-7; weak D call: TRBD2 (5 bases). The length of the CDR3 is 12 residues. The germline CDR1 and CDR2 sequences are SEHNR and FQNEAQ (reference sequence). V was cut by 3 bases and J by 5 bases, with 8 bases left in between. DNA for the CDR3: TGTGCCAGCAGCTTGATTAGCGACGAGCAGTACTTC. The encoded protein is CASSLISDEQYF.

The J gene is TRBJ1-3, the V gene TRBV14; TRBD1 is a possible D gene (5 bases). The ends were cut back, 2 bases at V and 4 bases at J, with 9 bases in the middle. The CDR3 length is 14 residues. In germline, CDR1 is SGHDN, CDR2 FVKESK. CDR3 DNA sequence: TGTGCCAGCAGCCAATTGCGGGGGGGAAACACCATATATTTT. As protein: CASSQLRGGNTIYF.

The chain joins TRBV14 to TRBJ2-2; a possible D gene is TRBD1 (5 bases). The CDR3 sequence is 16 residues long. Germline V gives CDR1 SGHDN, CDR2 FVKESK. Deletions cut 4 bases from V and 2 bases from J, with 14 bases between. The CDR3 DNA is TGTGCCAGCAGCCCCCGGCAGGGCTTCAACACCGGGGAGCTGTTTTTT. Amino acids: CASSPRQGFNTGELFF.

The chain carries TRBV19 and TRBJ2-7; 8 bases line up with TRBD1. The CDR3 has 14 residues. Germline V gives CDR1 LNHDA, CDR2 SQIVND (reference sequence). Trimming took 2 bases from V and 4 from J; bases not matched to a gene: 4. CDR3 in amino acids: CASSILDRAYEQYF. CDR3 bases: TGTGCCAGTAGTATATTGGACAGGGCTTACGAGCAGTACTTC.

The chain is built from TRBV18 and TRBJ1-2; D call uncertain. Trimming removed 0 bases at V and 5 bases at J, with 13 bases between. The germline V gene has CDR1 KGHSH and CDR2 LQKENI. This CDR3 comprises 15 residues. In DNA, the CDR3 is TGTGCCAGCTCACCACCGGTCCCGGGGAGTTATGGCTACACCTTC. Translation gives CASSPPVPGSYGYTF.

The table lists this clone with a few counts. The rearrangement links TRBV5-1 to TRBJ1-4; 11 nucleotides align to TRBD1. The junction had 5 bases not matched to a gene; V was cut back by 6 bases and J by 7 bases. This CDR3 spans 14 amino acids. CDR1 SGHRS and CDR2 YFSETQ come from the germline V gene. For the CDR3, the DNA is TGCGCCAGCAAAGGACAGGGGGCGTTTGAAAAACTGTTTTTT. Amino acids: CASKGQGAFEKLFF.

As to this clone: Germline is not matched at one junction end, which may reflect a read error. This chain links TRBV4-2 with TRBJ2-6; the match to TRBD2 covers 8 bases. Germline values: CDR1 LGHNA, CDR2 YNFKEQ. This CDR3 region has 22 residues. CDR3 nucleotides: TGTGCCAGCCGCCACCGGGGGGGAGGCAGAGGGGGGGCTGCCTCTGGGGCCAACGTCCTGACTTTC. Encoded protein: CASRHRGGGRGGAASGANVLTF.

This chain connects TRBV7-6 to TRBJ1-2; tentative D call: TRBD1 (6 bases). CDR3 length: 13 amino acids. V lost 5 bases and J lost 6, with 13 bases in between. The germline V gene has CDR1 SGHVS and CDR2 FNYEAQ. CDR3 DNA sequence: TGTGCCAGCAGCCCACAGGGCGACCATGGCTACACCTTC. It specifies CASSPQGDHGYTF. The whole variable domain, remainder taken from reference TRBV7-6 and TRBJ1-2, is GAGVSQSPRYKVTKRGQDVALRCDPISGHVSLYWYRQALGQGPEFLTYFNYEAQQDKSGLPNDRFSAERPEGSISTLTIQRTEQRDSAMYRCASSPQGDHGYTFGSGTRLTVV.

The rearrangement joins TRBV7-2 to TRBJ1-1, with a tentative D call TRBD1 (6 bases). The CDR3 totals 13 residues. Per the germline V gene, CDR1 is SGHTA and CDR2 is FQGNSA. The V gene lost 2 bases and the J gene lost 7 bases, with 11 bases spanning the gap. CDR3 sequence: CASSLFSGDEAFF. The CDR3 DNA follows: TGTGCCAGCAGCTTATTTTCAGGGGATGAAGCTTTCTTT. The whole variable domain, filled in from reference TRBV7-2 and TRBJ1-1, reads GAGVSQSPSNKVTEKGKDVELRCDPISGHTALYWYRQSLGQGLEFLIYFQGNSAPDKSGLPSDRFSAERTGGSVSTLTIQRTQQEDSAVYLCASSLFSGDEAFFGQGTRLTVV.

The gene calls are TRBV18 and TRBJ2-3; 7 bases align to TRBD2. Germline CDR1 is KGHSH and CDR2 is LQKENI. Trimming removed 5 bases from V and 6 bases from J; junction bases left unmatched: 14. The CDR3 consists of 16 residues. This CDR3 reads CASSSRPGLPEDTQYF. CDR3 bases: TGTGCCAGCTCATCACGACCGGGACTACCTGAGGATACGCAGTATTTT.

This clone occurred once. This chain uses TRBV6-5 with TRBJ2-1, with D possibly being TRBD1 (5 bases). V dropped 10 bases and J dropped 4 bases, with 11 bases sitting between them. Germline assignment: CDR1 MNHEY and CDR2 SVGAGI. CDR3 length equals 12 residues. The CDR3 spells CATYDRYNEQFF. The CDR3 DNA reads as TGTGCCACTTACGACAGATACAATGAGCAGTTCTTC.

The V call is TRBV28, the J call TRBJ2-1; the match to TRBD1 covers 8 bases. V lost 3 bases and J lost 7; bases outside the gene matches: 8. The length of the CDR3 is 15 residues. Germline V gene sequence: CDR1 MDHEN, CDR2 SYDVKM. The CDR3, as DNA: TGTGCCAGCAGTTTTCCGGGACAGGTGGGGAATGAGCAGTTCTTC. Its translation is CASSFPGQVGNEQFF.

This sequence joins TRBV4-1 and TRBJ2-7; perhaps TRBD2 as D (5 bases). Germline V lookup: CDR1 MGHRA, CDR2 YSYEKL. The CDR3 sequence is 15 residues long. The V gene lost 0 bases and the J gene lost 6 bases, with 15 bases spanning the gap. The CDR3 here is CASSQDTLIGGEQYF. CDR3 DNA: TGCGCCAGCAGCCAAGACACTCTGATAGGAGGCGAGCAGTACTTC.

The chain has TRBV6-5 and TRBJ2-1; D is unclear. In germline, CDR1 is MNHEY, CDR2 SVGAGI. The V and J ends lost 7 bases and 6 bases respectively, with 16 bases between them. This CDR3 has 14 amino acids. CDR3 protein: CASMAVEIGNEQFF. The DNA for the CDR3 is TGTGCCAGCATGGCGGTCGAGATCGGCAATGAGCAGTTCTTC.

This clone was counted a few times. The chain recombines TRBV27 with TRBJ2-1, with 7 positions matching TRBD1. Trimming removed 6 bases from V and 8 bases from J; junction bases left unmatched: 16. This CDR3 spans 16 amino acids. The V gene's germline CDR1 is MNHEY and CDR2 SMNVEV (reference sequence). This chain's CDR3 is CASSLTLLTGIDEQFF. CDR3 nucleotide sequence: TGTGCCAGCAGCTTAACTCTACTGACAGGGATCGATGAGCAGTTCTTC.

The J gene is TRBJ2-1, the V gene TRBV9; 10 bases map to TRBD2. CDR1 and CDR2 (germline): SGDLS, YYNGEE. CDR3 size: 19 residues. V lost 0 bases, J lost 0 bases, and 9 bases stayed unmatched. The DNA for the CDR3 is TGTGCCAGCAGCGTAGCTGGGCTAGCGGGGGCGAGCTCCTACAATGAGCAGTTCTTC. This sequence encodes CASSVAGLAGASSYNEQFF.